Below are 26 T cell receptor beta chains sequenced from a single sample in a study of blood T cell repertoires in COVID-19. Sequencing used immunoSEQ multiplex PCR; TCRdb keeps in-frame clones, though not all of them. The sample comprises some 250,000 clones, almost 85% of which are singletons, and 15% rests with the top ten. Sequences were obtained from PBMCs or T cells enriched from blood (not recorded which). These receptors were taken from a man aged 35 to 55 who had recovered from COVID-19.

The chain carries TRBV5-1 and TRBJ2-5; tentatively, D is TRBD1 (5 bases). The germline V and J ends were trimmed by 1 base and 5 bases, with 18 bases remaining between them. The CDR3 extends over 16 amino acids. CDR1 and CDR2 from the germline V gene are SGHRS and YFSETQ. This CDR3 is CASSLTGPEFGETQYF. In nucleotides, the CDR3 is TGCGCCAGCAGCTTGACAGGCCCCGAATTTGGGGAGACCCAGTACTTC.

This clone has only one observation. This chain links TRBV15 with TRBJ2-7; possibly TRBD2 for D (6 bases). CDR3 size: 18 residues. V lost 0 bases, J lost 4 bases, and 22 bases lay in between. Germline V gene sequence: CDR1 LNHNV, CDR2 YYDKDF (reference sequence). The CDR3 nucleotides are TGTGCCACCAGCAGAGATTCCCCCGGCAGGGACTTGTTGTACGAGCAGTACTTC. This codes for CATSRDSPGRDLLYEQYF.

The V and J genes are TRBV5-6 and TRBJ2-7; TRBD1 matches at 7 bases. Per the germline V gene, CDR1 is SGHDT and CDR2 is YYEEEE. Trimming took 3 bases from V and 2 from J; bases not matched to a gene: 8. The CDR3 covers 15 residues. In DNA, the CDR3 is TGTGCCAGCAGCTGGGGACCGGGACAGCCCTACGAGCAGTACTTC. Protein product: CASSWGPGQPYEQYF.

The chain joins TRBV11-2 to TRBJ2-3, with unresolved D. The germline V gene has CDR1 SGHAT and CDR2 FQNNGV. The CDR3 has 14 amino acids. V lost 5 bases and J 6 bases, leaving 15 bases between the germline ends. The CDR3 nucleotides are TGTGCCAGCAGCCCCACGAACTCTGTGGATACGCAGTATTTT. It codes for CASSPTNSVDTQYF.

V usage is TRBV10-3 and J usage is TRBJ1-5; no clear D gene. The length of the CDR3 is 13 residues. V shed 7 bases and J shed 2 bases, with 9 bases lying between them. Per germline, CDR1 ENHRY and CDR2 SYGVKD. CDR3 in DNA: TGTGCCATCAAATCTAGCGGCAATCAGCCCCAGCATTTT. Amino acid sequence: CAIKSSGNQPQHF.

J is TRBJ1-1 and V is TRBV4-2; tentatively, D is TRBD1 (5 bases). Per germline, CDR1 LGHNA and CDR2 YNFKEQ. The CDR3 loop spans 14 amino acids. V lost 4 bases and J lost 3, with 12 bases in between. DNA for the CDR3: TGTGCCAGCAGCCCGAGCGCGGGGGACACTGAAGCTTTCTTT. Its translation is CASSPSAGDTEAFF.

The DNA of the CDR3 is TGTGCCAGCAGCACCCTGGGGGCGGACCAAGAGACCCAGTACTTC. It yields the protein CASSTLGADQETQYF. The V call is TRBV9, the J call TRBJ2-5; weak D call: TRBD1 (6 bases). The CDR3 consists of 15 residues. Germline CDR1 SGDLS, CDR2 YYNGEE. Trimming stripped 4 bases from V and 0 bases from J, with 13 bases between.

V gene TRBV14 combines with J gene TRBJ1-4; D is unclear. Germline V lookup: CDR1 SGHDN, CDR2 FVKESK. The ends were cut back, 4 bases at V and 0 bases at J, with 6 bases in the middle. The CDR3 covers 14 residues. The DNA for the CDR3 is TGTGCCAGCAGCCGTCTTTCAACTAATGAAAAACTGTTTTTT. It encodes CASSRLSTNEKLFF. Full variable domain (remainder filled in from reference TRBV14 and TRBJ1-4): EAGVTQFPSHSVIEKGQTVTLRCDPISGHDNLYWYRRVMGKEIKFLLHFVKESKQDESGMPNNRFLAERTGGTYSTLKVQPAELEDSGVYFCASSRLSTNEKLFFGSGTQLSVL.

This clone showed up just once. The genes are TRBV28 and TRBJ1-5; unclear D gene. The CDR3 contains 18 residues. Germline V CDR1 and CDR2: MDHEN, SYDVKM. Trimming cost V 3 bases and J 5 bases, with 23 bases left between them. Written as DNA, the CDR3 is TGTGCCAGCAGTTTCCCCGTCTCCCGGGCCGCGGGGTATCAGCCCCAGCATTTT. The encoded protein is CASSFPVSRAAGYQPQHF.

The gene calls are TRBV18 and TRBJ1-1; 7 nucleotides align to TRBD1. The germline gives CDR1 KGHSH, CDR2 LQKENI. This CDR3 comprises 16 residues. With 3 bases clipped from V and 0 bases from J, the junction kept 7 bases outside the gene matches. CDR3 protein: CASSPRGQTMNTEAFF. CDR3 DNA sequence: TGTGCCAGCTCACCCCGGGGACAGACCATGAACACTGAAGCTTTCTTT.

This chain links TRBV6-1 with TRBJ1-5, with TRBD1 as a possible D gene (6 bases). V dropped 3 bases and J dropped 7 bases, with 13 bases sitting between them. CDR1 MNHNS and CDR2 SASEGT come from the germline V gene. This CDR3 contains 14 residues. CDR3 in amino acids: CASSEGAVNQPQHF. As DNA, the CDR3 is TGTGCCAGCAGTGAGGGGGCTGTGAACCAGCCCCAGCATTTT.

The J gene is TRBJ2-2, the V gene TRBV27; D is possibly TRBD2 (5 bases). Germline V gene lookup returns CDR1 MNHEY and CDR2 SMNVEV (reference sequence). V was pared by 3 bases and J by 7 bases, with 9 bases between. The CDR3 is 13 residues long. This CDR3 reads CASSFWAGGELFF. The CDR3 nucleotides are TGTGCCAGCAGTTTTTGGGCGGGCGGGGAGCTGTTTTTT.

The chain recombines TRBV4-3 with TRBJ2-6, with a weak D call TRBD1 (7 bases). The V gene's germline CDR1 is LGHNA and CDR2 YSLEER. Trimming took 3 bases from V and 0 from J, leaving 15 bases between them. The length of the CDR3 is 18 residues. CDR3: CASSHAYRGGSGANVLTF. In DNA, the CDR3 is TGCGCCAGCAGCCACGCTTACAGGGGAGGCTCTGGGGCCAACGTCCTGACTTTC.

CDR3 sequence: CATSTRGISTDTQYF. In nucleotides, the CDR3 is TGTGCCACCAGCACTAGAGGCATTAGCACAGATACGCAGTATTTT. The genes are TRBV15 and TRBJ2-3; no clear D gene. The CDR3 extends over 15 amino acids. The germline V gene encodes CDR1 LNHNV and CDR2 YYDKDF (reference sequence). Trimming stripped 4 bases from V and 0 bases from J, with 11 bases between.

On this clone: A much larger clone differs by one base, so this may be a read error. Other DNA sequences of this sample code for an identical CDR3. CDR3 sequence reads: CASSPWTGGNSGNTIYF. The CDR3 coding sequence is TGCGCCAGCAGCCCGTGGACAGGCGGCAACTCTGGAAACACTATATATTTT. This chain uses TRBV5-1 with TRBJ1-3; 7 bases agree with TRBD1. CDR1 is SGHRS, CDR2 YFSETQ, per germline. The CDR3 loop spans 17 amino acids.

This clone was seen ten or more times. DNA of the CDR3: TGCGCCAGCAGCTTGTGGTCGGTGAACACTGAAGCTTTCTTT. Encoded protein: CASSLWSVNTEAFF. The genes are TRBV5-1 and TRBJ1-1; no reliable D call. CDR3 length: 14 amino acids. Germline V gene sequence: CDR1 SGHRS, CDR2 YFSETQ. Trimming pared 1 base from V and 0 bases from J, leaving 7 bases between.

The chain links TRBV5-1 to TRBJ2-5, with TRBD1 as a possible D gene (5 bases). Germline CDR1 SGHRS, CDR2 YFSETQ. CDR3 length: 16 amino acids. With 2 bases removed from V and 4 bases from J, the gap between germline ends came to 18 bases. CDR3 sequence: CASSFSTESSRETQYF. As DNA, the CDR3 is TGCGCCAGCAGCTTCTCGACAGAATCATCTAGAGAGACCCAGTACTTC.

This chain joins TRBV3-1 (or the pseudogene TRBV3-2) and TRBJ2-5; TRBD2 matches 7 bases. CDR1 and CDR2 (germline): LGHDT, YNNKEL (reference sequence). This CDR3 spans 16 amino acids. Losses at the gene ends were 0 bases for V and 5 bases for J; bases not matched to a gene: 9. The CDR3 DNA is TGTGCCAGCAGCCAAGATGCTGCGGGAGTATCCGAGACCCAGTACTTC. Its protein is CASSQDAAGVSETQYF.

J is TRBJ2-5 and V is TRBV9; the match to TRBD2 covers 7 bases. The germline V gene encodes CDR1 SGDLS and CDR2 YYNGEE. This CDR3 is built from 14 residues. The ends lost 0 bases at V and 5 bases at J; junction bases unmatched: 4. The CDR3 region is CASSVGGGVETQYF. CDR3 DNA: TGTGCCAGCAGCGTAGGGGGAGGGGTGGAGACCCAGTACTTC.

The rearrangement links TRBV19 to TRBJ1-6; 8 bases are a match to TRBD1. CDR3 length: 15 amino acids. Germline CDR1 and CDR2: LNHDA and SQIVND (reference sequence). The V segment lost 1 base and the J segment 9 bases; nucleotides outside the gene matches: 5. The CDR3 bases are TGTGCCAGTAGTATAGGTAGCAGGGGGCTTTCACCCCTCCACTTT. Protein: CASSIGSRGLSPLHF.

The chain joins TRBV2 to TRBJ1-2; D is possibly TRBD1 (6 bases). This CDR3 spans 14 amino acids. Trimming shortened V by 5 bases and J by 7 bases, and 17 bases separated the two germline ends. Germline CDR1 is SNHLY and CDR2 is FYNNEI. CDR3 loop: CASSTDQGMGGYTF. The CDR3 coding sequence is TGTGCCAGCAGTACTGACCAGGGGATGGGTGGCTACACCTTC.

This chain joins TRBV30 and TRBJ2-1; maybe TRBD2 (6 bases). Germline CDR1 is GTSNPN and CDR2 is SVGIG (reference sequence). The CDR3 sequence is 15 residues long. The V end lost 3 bases, the J end lost 6 bases, and 18 bases lay between the germline ends. The CDR3, as DNA: TGTGCCTGGAGCTACCGGGAGTACGGGTCCAATGAGCAGTTCTTC. Amino acids: CAWSYREYGSNEQFF. Full variable domain (remainder filled in from reference TRBV30 and TRBJ2-1): SQTIHQWPATLVQPVGSPLSLECTVEGTSNPNLYWYRQAAGRGLQLLFYSVGIGQISSEVPQNLSASRPQDRQFILSSKKLLLSDSGFYLCAWSYREYGSNEQFFGPGTRLTVL.

This clone was counted once. This chain links TRBV5-1 with TRBJ1-2; possibly TRBD1 for D (6 bases). Germline CDR1 and CDR2: SGHRS and YFSETQ. Trimming shortened V by 5 bases and J by 4 bases, and 15 bases separated the two germline ends. The CDR3 extends over 14 amino acids. The DNA for the CDR3 is TGCGCCAGCAGTCCCAGGGAGGGGGGCTATGGCTACACCTTC. Protein product: CASSPREGGYGYTF.

V is TRBV25-1 and J is TRBJ2-7; D ambiguous. The V gene's germline CDR1 is MGHDK and CDR2 SYGVNS. This CDR3 has 16 residues. V shed 5 bases and J shed 0 bases, with 17 bases lying between them. The CDR3 bases are TGTGCCAGCAGTTTGTTCTCAGGATCAAGCTCCTACGAGCAGTACTTC. Protein sequence: CASSLFSGSSSYEQYF.

This rearrangement joins TRBV7-9 to TRBJ2-7; possibly TRBD1 for D (5 bases). There are 14 residues in the CDR3. V was shortened by 8 bases and J by 4 bases, with 18 bases between the two germline ends. Per germline, CDR1 SEHNR and CDR2 FQNEAQ (reference sequence). The CDR3 here is CASDPGAYGYEQYF. DNA for the CDR3: TGTGCCAGCGACCCTGGGGCGTATGGATACGAGCAGTACTTC.

This clone was recorded many times. The rearrangement uses TRBV28 and TRBJ1-2; 9 bases map to TRBD1. Germline CDR1 is MDHEN and CDR2 is SYDVKM. Trimming removed 10 bases from V and 4 bases from J; junction bases left unmatched: 10. The CDR3 spans 14 residues. The CDR3 region is CATEGQGNIYGYTF. The DNA of the CDR3 is TGTGCCACTGAAGGACAGGGGAACATCTATGGCTACACCTTC.